The sequence of this T cell receptor (beta chain) was determined in a study of glioma-infiltrating T cells after dendritic cell vaccination (TCRdb year 2016). Regarding the study in general: A cohort of 15 or so glioblastoma patients from Phase I and II dendritic cell vaccination trials was included, of whom 9 were newly diagnosed and 6 had recurrent disease. Patients received three intradermal dendritic cell vaccine injections at biweekly intervals in the arm below the axilla. In glioblastoma patients vaccinated with dendritic cells, deep sequencing of TCR beta CDR3 regions served to measure the amount of tumor-infiltrating lymphocytes and to compare repertoires between tumor and blood. The vaccine consisted of monocyte-derived dendritic cells cultured less than nine days with IL-4 and GM-CSF, then pulsed overnight with autologous tumor lysate. Survival after dendritic cell vaccination was correlated with TCR sequencing metrics such as TIL content and the overlap between tumor and blood repertoires. Between the early 2000s and the early 2010s, the patients were given dendritic cell vaccination pulsed with autologous tumor lysate.

Sample time point, as interpreted from the label and publication: after dendritic cell vaccination, including at tumor progression/relapse. To be selected, patients needed enough residual fresh-frozen tumor tissue and more than two years of available survival data. An isocitrate dehydrogenase mutation was not carried by any of the glioblastoma patients, although molecular status was otherwise variable. PBMC were collected before vaccination, two weeks after the third vaccination, and at tumor progression when it occurred. Genomic DNA was extracted with the Qiagen DNeasy Blood extraction Kit. The research as a whole found: After dendritic cell vaccination, a higher estimated pretreatment TIL content predicted longer time to progression and overall survival. The cohort was small and heterogeneous, and full blood and tumor sets were available for few patients, with initial-recurrent tumor pairs available for even fewer patients. TCR clonality showed no direct relationship with survival, which suggests that a diverse polyclonal response may matter. The three-group TCR overlap response model was characterized as speculative, and prospective validation of the model was stated to be required.

With respect to this clone: Its antigen is unknown. Per-nucleotide qualities are absent, and no much larger clonotype sits a single base away.

Using the immunoSEQ assay, TCRB CDR3 regions were amplified from roughly 2.2 micrograms of genomic DNA, or from all available DNA when less than that was on hand. The multiplex PCR relied on 60 forward primers for TCR V beta segments and 13 reverse primers for J beta segments. To estimate reads per starting template, synthetic control templates were spiked into each sample at limiting dilution. Sequencing produced 87 bp reads on the Illumina HiSeq System. The paper's processing steps were these. PCR and sequencing errors were removed by a nearest neighbor algorithm that merged closely related sequences. TCR overlap was measured as the percentage of unique tumor TCR beta sequences also present in the same patient's peripheral blood. Drawn from immuneACCESS, this table holds only the in-frame rearrangements with V and J called that TCRdb kept. Clones are partly lost; checked studies trace under half to an unresolved V gene and leave the rest unexplained. D and trimming come from the DNA, and the V and J calls and clone size come from that table. This sample is represented by under 130,000 clones; 85% to 90% of them were singletons. Clones ranked in the top ten supply 2.5% to 3% of the sample.

The sample consisted of blood, taken after dendritic cell vaccination. The receptor's source is a human donor with glioblastoma.

In nucleotides, the sequence is TGTGCCATCAGCCGGACTAGCGGGAGGGTCAATGAGCAGTTCTTC. This codes for CAISRTSGRVNEQFF. The chain was built from TRBV10-3 and TRBJ2-1; 15 nucleotides in the junction match TRBD2. Here V drops 6 bases and J drops 6 bases, and the junction holds 3 bases not matched to any gene. In the germline V gene, CDR1 corresponds to ENHRY and CDR2 to SYGVKD. Reading from cysteine to phenylalanine, the CDR3 counts 15 amino acids. This entry keeps only the CDR3 DNA: 45 bases, framed from base 1.